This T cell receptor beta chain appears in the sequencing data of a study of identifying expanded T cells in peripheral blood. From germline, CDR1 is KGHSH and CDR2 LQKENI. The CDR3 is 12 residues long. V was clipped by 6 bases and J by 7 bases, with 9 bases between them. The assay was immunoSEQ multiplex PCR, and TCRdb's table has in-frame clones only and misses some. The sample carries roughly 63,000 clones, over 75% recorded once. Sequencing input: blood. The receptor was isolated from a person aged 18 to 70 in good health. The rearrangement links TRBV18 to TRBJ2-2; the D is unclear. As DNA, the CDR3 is TGTGCCAGCTCCTCCCGGGTCGGGGAGCTGTTTTTT. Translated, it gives CASSSRVGELFF.